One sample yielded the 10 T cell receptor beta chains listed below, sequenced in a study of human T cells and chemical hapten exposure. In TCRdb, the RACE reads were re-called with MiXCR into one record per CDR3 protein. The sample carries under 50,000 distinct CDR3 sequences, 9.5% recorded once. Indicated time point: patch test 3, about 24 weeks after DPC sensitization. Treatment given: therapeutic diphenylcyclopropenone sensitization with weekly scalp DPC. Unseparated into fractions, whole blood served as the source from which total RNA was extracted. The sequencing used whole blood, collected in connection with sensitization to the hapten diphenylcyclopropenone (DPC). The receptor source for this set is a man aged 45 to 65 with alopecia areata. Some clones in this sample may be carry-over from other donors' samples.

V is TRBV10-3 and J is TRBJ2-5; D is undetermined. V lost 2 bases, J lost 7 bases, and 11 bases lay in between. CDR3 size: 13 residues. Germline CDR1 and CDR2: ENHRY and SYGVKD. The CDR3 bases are TGTGCCATCAGTGAGGGCACGGAGTGGACCCAGTACTTC. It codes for CAISEGTEWTQYF.

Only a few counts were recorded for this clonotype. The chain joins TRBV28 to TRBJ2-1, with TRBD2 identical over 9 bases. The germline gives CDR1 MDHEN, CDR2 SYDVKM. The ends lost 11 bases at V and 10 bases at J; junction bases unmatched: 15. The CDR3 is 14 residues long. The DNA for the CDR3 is TGTGCCCGCTCCTCTAGCGGGAACGCCGAAGAGCAGTTCTTC. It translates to CARSSSGNAEEQFF.

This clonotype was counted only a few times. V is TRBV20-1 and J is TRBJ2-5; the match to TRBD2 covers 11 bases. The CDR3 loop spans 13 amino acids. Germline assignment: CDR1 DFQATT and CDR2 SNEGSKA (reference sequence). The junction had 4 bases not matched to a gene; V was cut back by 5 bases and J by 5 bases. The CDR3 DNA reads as TGCAGTGCTGTAGCGGGAGGGCCGGAGACCCAGTACTTC. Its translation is CSAVAGGPETQYF.

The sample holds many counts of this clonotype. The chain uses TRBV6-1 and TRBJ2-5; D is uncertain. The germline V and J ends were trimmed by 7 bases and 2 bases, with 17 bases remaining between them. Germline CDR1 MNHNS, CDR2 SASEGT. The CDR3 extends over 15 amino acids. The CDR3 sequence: CASTRPTSDQETQYF. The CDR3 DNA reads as TGTGCCAGCACTCGGCCGACTTCAGATCAAGAGACCCAGTACTTC.

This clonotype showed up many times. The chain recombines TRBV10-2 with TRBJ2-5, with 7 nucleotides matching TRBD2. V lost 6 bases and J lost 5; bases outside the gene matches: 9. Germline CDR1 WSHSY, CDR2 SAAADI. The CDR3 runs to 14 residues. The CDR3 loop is CASRWAGVGETQYF. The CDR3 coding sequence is TGCGCCAGCAGGTGGGCGGGAGTCGGGGAGACCCAGTACTTC.

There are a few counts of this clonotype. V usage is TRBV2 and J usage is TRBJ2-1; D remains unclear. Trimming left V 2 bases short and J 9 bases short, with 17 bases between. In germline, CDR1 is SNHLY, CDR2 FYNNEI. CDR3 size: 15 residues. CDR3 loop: CASSESVASSGEQFF. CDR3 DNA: TGTGCCAGCAGTGAATCGGTAGCTAGTTCCGGTGAGCAGTTCTTC.

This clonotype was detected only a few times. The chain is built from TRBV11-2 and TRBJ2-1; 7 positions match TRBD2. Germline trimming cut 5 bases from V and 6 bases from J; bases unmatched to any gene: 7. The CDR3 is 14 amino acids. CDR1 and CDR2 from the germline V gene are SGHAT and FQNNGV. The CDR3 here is CASSLTRLANEQFF. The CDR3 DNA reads TGTGCCAGCAGCCTTACCCGACTAGCCAATGAGCAGTTCTTC. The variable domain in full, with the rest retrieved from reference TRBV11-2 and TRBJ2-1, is EAGVAQSPRYKIIEKRQSVAFWCNPISGHATLYWYQQILGQGPKLLIQFQNNGVVDDSQLPKDRFSAERLKGVDSTLKIQPAKLEDSAVYLCASSLTRLANEQFFGPGTRLTVL.

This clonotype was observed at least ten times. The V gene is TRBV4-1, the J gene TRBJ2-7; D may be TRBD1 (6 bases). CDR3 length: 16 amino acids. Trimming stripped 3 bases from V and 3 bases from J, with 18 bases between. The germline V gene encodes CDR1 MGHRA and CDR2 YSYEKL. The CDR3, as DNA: TGCGCCAGCAGCCACCCCTTTGGTCAACAGGGCTACGAGCAGTACTTC. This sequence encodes CASSHPFGQQGYEQYF.

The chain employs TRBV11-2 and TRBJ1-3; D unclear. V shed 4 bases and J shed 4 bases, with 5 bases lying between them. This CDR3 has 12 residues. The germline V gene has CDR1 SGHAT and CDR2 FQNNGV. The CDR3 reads CASSSEGNTIYF. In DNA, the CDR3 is TGTGCCAGCAGCTCCGAAGGAAACACCATATATTTT.

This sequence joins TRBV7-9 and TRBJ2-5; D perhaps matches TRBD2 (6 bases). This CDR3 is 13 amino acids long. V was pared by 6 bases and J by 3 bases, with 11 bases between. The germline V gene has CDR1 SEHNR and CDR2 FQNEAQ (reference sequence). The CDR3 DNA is TGTGCCAGCAGTATTGGGAGGAAAGAGACCCAGTACTTC. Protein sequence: CASSIGRKETQYF. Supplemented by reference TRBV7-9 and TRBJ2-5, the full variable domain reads DTGVSQNPRHKITKRGQNVTFRCDPISEHNRLYWYRQTLGQGPEFLTYFQNEAQLEKSRLLSDRFSAERPKGSFSTLEIQRTEQGDSAMYLCASSIGRKETQYFGPGTRLLVL.